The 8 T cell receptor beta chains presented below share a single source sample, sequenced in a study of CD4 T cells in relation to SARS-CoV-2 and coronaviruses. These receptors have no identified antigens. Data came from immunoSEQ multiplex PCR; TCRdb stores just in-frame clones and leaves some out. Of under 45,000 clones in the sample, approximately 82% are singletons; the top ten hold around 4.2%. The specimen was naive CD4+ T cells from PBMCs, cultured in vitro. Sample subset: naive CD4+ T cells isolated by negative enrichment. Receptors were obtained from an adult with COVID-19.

The CDR3 region is CASSKGGANEKLFF. CDR3 sequence (DNA): TGTGCCAGCAGTAAGGGGGGGGCCAATGAAAAACTGTTTTTT. This sequence joins TRBV28 and TRBJ1-4, with a tentative D call TRBD1 (6 bases). V was shortened by 5 bases and J by 5 bases, with 12 bases between the two germline ends. The germline V gene encodes CDR1 MDHEN and CDR2 SYDVKM. CDR3 length: 14 residues.

The CDR3 protein is CASSLNRGYSYEQYF. In DNA form, the CDR3 reads TGTGCCAGCAGCCTGAACAGGGGTTACTCCTACGAGCAGTACTTC. V usage is TRBV28 and J usage is TRBJ2-7; 7 nucleotides match TRBD1. The CDR3 covers 15 residues. V gave up 6 bases and J gave up 0 bases; unmatched junction bases: 8. The germline V gene has CDR1 MDHEN and CDR2 SYDVKM. Combining the CDR3 with reference TRBV28 and TRBJ2-7 gives the whole variable domain DVKVTQSSRYLVKRTGEKVFLECVQDMDHENMFWYRQDPGLGLRLIYFSYDVKMKEKGDIPEGYSVSREKKERFSLILESASTNQTSMYLCASSLNRGYSYEQYFGPGTRLTVT.

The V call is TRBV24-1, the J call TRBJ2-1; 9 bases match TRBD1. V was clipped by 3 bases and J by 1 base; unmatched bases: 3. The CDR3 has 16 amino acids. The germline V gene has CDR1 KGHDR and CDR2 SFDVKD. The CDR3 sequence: CATSDHRGLSYNEQFF. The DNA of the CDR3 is TGTGCCACCAGTGATCACAGGGGGCTTTCCTACAATGAGCAGTTCTTC.

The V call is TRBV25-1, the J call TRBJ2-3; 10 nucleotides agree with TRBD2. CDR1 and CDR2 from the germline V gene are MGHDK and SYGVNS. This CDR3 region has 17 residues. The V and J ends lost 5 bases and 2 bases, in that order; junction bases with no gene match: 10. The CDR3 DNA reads TGTGCCAGCAGTCCGATGGTACTAGCGGGGTACACAGATACGCAGTATTTT. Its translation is CASSPMVLAGYTDTQYF.

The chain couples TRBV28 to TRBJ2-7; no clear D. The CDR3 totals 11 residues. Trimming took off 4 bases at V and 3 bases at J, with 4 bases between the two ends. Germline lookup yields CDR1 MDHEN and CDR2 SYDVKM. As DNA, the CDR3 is TGTGCCAGCAGTTGGGGCTACGAGCAGTACTTC. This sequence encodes CASSWGYEQYF.

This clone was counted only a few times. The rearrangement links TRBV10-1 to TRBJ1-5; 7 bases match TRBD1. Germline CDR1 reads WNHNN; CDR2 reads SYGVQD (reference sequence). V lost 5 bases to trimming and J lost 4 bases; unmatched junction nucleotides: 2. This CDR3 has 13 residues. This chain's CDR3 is CASSRTGNQPQHF. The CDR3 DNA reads TGCGCCAGCAGTCGGACAGGAAATCAGCCCCAGCATTTT.

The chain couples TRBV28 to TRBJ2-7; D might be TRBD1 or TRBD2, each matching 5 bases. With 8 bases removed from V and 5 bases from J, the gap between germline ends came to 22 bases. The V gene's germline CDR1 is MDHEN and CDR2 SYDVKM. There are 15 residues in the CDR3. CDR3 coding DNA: TGTGCCAGCGGTCTTATGGGGGAAGTGGGGCACGAGCAGTACTTC. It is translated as CASGLMGEVGHEQYF.

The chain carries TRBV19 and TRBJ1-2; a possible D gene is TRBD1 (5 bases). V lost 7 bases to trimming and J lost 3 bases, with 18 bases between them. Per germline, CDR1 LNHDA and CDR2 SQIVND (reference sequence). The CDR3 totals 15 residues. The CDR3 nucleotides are TGTGCCAGTACCACTGAGCCAGGGCACTACTATGGCTACACCTTC. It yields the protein CASTTEPGHYYGYTF.